The clone carrying this T cell receptor (beta chain) came up a few times. The antigen is unknown. There are 12 residues in the CDR3. Trimming pared 4 bases from V and 4 bases from J, leaving 7 bases between. This sample is drawn from a study of T-cell memory formation after mild COVID-19. General observations from the study: Prior to infection, memory already included some responding clones, suggesting cross-reactive memory joined.

cDNA libraries for TCR alpha and TCR beta, carrying sample barcodes and UMIs, came from 5'RACE with constant-segment primers. A single record per CDR3 protein comes from TCRdb applying MiXCR to the 5' RACE reads. This sample has more than 120,000 distinct CDR3 sequences, with 19% found just once. This sequence joins TRBV12-3 or TRBV12-4 and TRBJ1-2; D is undetermined. This clonotype was obtained from an adult woman who had mild COVID-19 (a few samples of this study predate the infection). Cell type and time point are not known. The sample consisted of PBMCs or a T cell subset sorted from them (not recorded which). CDR3 amino acids: CASSSGPYGYTF. CDR3 DNA sequence: TGTGCCAGCAGTTCCGGGCCCTATGGCTACACCTTC.